This TCR beta chain originates from a study of vaccination effects on CD4 cells after COVID-19. Overall study findings and caveats: Missing from the study were early post-infection timepoints, and its convalescent patients were few.

A word on this clone: Its antigen remains unknown.

Culturing for about ten days preceded CD4+ T cell isolation. Half of the medium was exchanged for IL-2 medium on both days 3 and 7. This CDR3 region has 15 residues. Trimming took 5 bases from V and 1 from J, leaving 14 bases between them. The germline V gene has CDR1 SGHAT and CDR2 FQNNGV. Sequenced by immunoSEQ multiplex PCR; TCRdb stores in-frame clones only, minus some. The sample holds tens of thousands of clones, over 55% seen once. The sample in question was CD4+ T cells from PBMCs cultured without peptide, obtained before COVID-19 vaccination. The source of this sequence is a human donor who received a COVID-19 vaccine. The rearrangement links TRBV11-2 to TRBJ1-1, with D unresolved. CDR3 in DNA: TGTGCCAGCAGCCTACGGACGGAATGGAACACTGAAGCTTTCTTT. Its protein is CASSLRTEWNTEAFF.